Listed below are T cell receptor beta chains from one sample, sequenced in a study of T cells after yellow fever vaccination. TCRdb ran MiXCR on the 5' RACE reads and lists one entry per CDR3 protein. The sample shows over 45,000 distinct CDR3 sequences, 5.5% to 6% of them seen only once. The sample consisted of PBMCs, either bulk or a sorted T-cell subset (CD4+, CD8+, memory, or dextramer-sorted; not recorded which), taken on the day of the yellow fever booster vaccination. The receptors were sampled from a man between 18 and 35 years old who received the YFV17D yellow fever vaccine. Each CDR3 is given with its conserved first and last residue. A D gene is named only where the DNA matches it firmly. Clone size is given for some rows only: seen once, a few or many times, or a class if the clone is expanded.

.	TRBV11-2	many	TRBJ2-5	CASSLVGGVGGGQETQYF	TGTGCCAGCAGCTTAGTTGGGGGAGTTGGGGGCGGCCAAGAGACCCAGTACTTC
.	TRBV7-9	.	TRBJ2-3	CASSLRTPGTDTQYF	TGTGCCAGCAGCCTTAGGACACCAGGTACAGATACGCAGTATTTT
TRBD2	TRBV4-2	many	TRBJ2-3	CASSQDRVAGAYTDTQYF	TGTGCCAGCAGCCAAGATAGGGTAGCGGGGGCCTACACAGATACGCAGTATTTT
.	TRBV19	few	TRBJ2-3	CASSTTPDSLADTQYF	TGTGCCAGTAGTACAACGCCGGACAGCCTCGCAGATACGCAGTATTTT
.	TRBV4-3	many	TRBJ2-1	CASSQGGSSYNEQFF	TGCGCCAGCAGCCAAGGGGGGAGCTCCTACAATGAGCAGTTCTTC
TRBD2	TRBV7-3	.	TRBJ2-3	CASSLAGGITDTQYF	TGTGCCAGCAGCTTAGCGGGGGGAATAACAGATACGCAGTATTTT
TRBD2	TRBV20-1	many	TRBJ2-7	CSAFRTSSYEQYF	TGCAGTGCTTTCAGGACTAGCTCCTACGAGCAGTACTTC
TRBD1	TRBV12-3/TRBV12-4	many	TRBJ2-7	CASTPGRDRGLPSEQYF	TGTGCCAGCACCCCGGGCCGGGACAGGGGGCTCCCAAGTGAGCAGTACTTC
TRBD1	TRBV4-3	few	TRBJ1-6	CASSQTGEGFGSPLHF	TGCGCCAGCAGCCAAACAGGGGAGGGCTTCGGTTCACCCCTCCACTTT
.	TRBV6-2/TRBV6-3	few	TRBJ1-1	CASSYSLGGNGNTEAFF	TGTGCCAGCAGTTACTCCCTTGGAGGTAATGGGAACACTGAAGCTTTCTTT
TRBD1	TRBV6-6	many	TRBJ2-7	CASNRDRGFYEQYF	TGTGCCAGCAATCGGGACAGGGGATTTTACGAGCAGTACTTC
.	TRBV7-2	many	TRBJ2-1	CASSLGSGVNEQFF	TGTGCCAGCAGCTTAGGGTCAGGGGTAAATGAGCAGTTCTTC
.	TRBV9	many	TRBJ2-5	CASSAESGAYQETQYF	TGTGCCAGCAGCGCTGAGAGTGGGGCGTACCAAGAGACCCAGTACTTC
.	TRBV5-6	many	TRBJ1-1	CASSLGVWGVNTEAFF	TGTGCCAGCAGCTTGGGTGTGTGGGGGGTGAACACTGAAGCTTTCTTT
.	TRBV4-3	few	TRBJ1-6	CASSQDLMSYNSPLHF	TGCGCCAGCAGCCAAGATCTGATGTCCTATAATTCACCCCTCCACTTT
.	TRBV3-1	.	TRBJ2-7	CASSQQRRPLPEQYF	TGTGCCAGCAGCCAACAAAGACGGCCGCTTCCCGAGCAGTACTTC
.	TRBV5-4	.	TRBJ2-3	CASSLDLEADTQYF	TGTGCCAGCAGCTTGGATCTCGAGGCAGATACGCAGTATTTT
.	TRBV7-2	many	TRBJ2-7	CASSLRHEQYF	TGTGCCAGCAGCCTTAGACACGAGCAGTACTTC
.	TRBV27	.	TRBJ1-6	CASKSSYNSPLHF	TGTGCCAGCAAGAGCTCCTATAATTCACCCCTCCACTTT
.	TRBV10-1	many	TRBJ2-4	CASSDRGPKNIQYF	TGCGCCAGCAGTGACAGGGGCCCCAAAAACATTCAGTACTTC
.	TRBV7-2	few	TRBJ2-7	CASSLEGSPTYEQYF	TGTGCCAGCAGCTTAGAGGGGTCGCCCACCTACGAGCAGTACTTC
TRBD2	TRBV4-2	many	TRBJ2-1	CASSQDRAGAYNEQFF	TGTGCCAGCAGCCAAGACCGCGCGGGAGCTTACAATGAGCAGTTCTTC
.	TRBV7-9	many	TRBJ2-7	CASSLGGVEQYF	TGTGCCAGCAGCCTCGGCGGGGTGGAGCAGTACTTC
.	TRBV5-1	many	TRBJ1-4	CASSFRGQEEKLFF	TGCGCCAGCAGCTTTCGAGGGCAAGAAGAAAAACTGTTTTTT
.	TRBV5-1	few	TRBJ2-7	CASSLGTVYEQYF	TGCGCCAGCAGCTTGGGGACAGTCTACGAGCAGTACTTC
.	TRBV6-5	many	TRBJ2-5	CASSYGQGYQETQYF	TGTGCCAGCAGTTACGGGCAGGGGTACCAAGAGACCCAGTACTTC
.	TRBV29-1	many	TRBJ2-7	CSVEGGIAYEQYF	TGCAGCGTTGAGGGGGGCATCGCCTACGAGCAGTACTTC
TRBD1	TRBV7-9	few	TRBJ2-1	CASRYYRGLGEQFF	TGTGCCAGCAGATACTACAGGGGGCTGGGTGAGCAGTTCTTC
TRBD2	TRBV6-2/TRBV6-3	few	TRBJ2-1	CASSEYGGTYNEQFF	TGTGCCAGCAGTGAGTACGGGGGGACCTACAATGAGCAGTTCTTC
.	TRBV29-1	.	TRBJ1-1	CSSDGTNTEAFF	TGCAGCAGCGACGGGACGAACACTGAAGCTTTCTTT
.	TRBV29-1	few	TRBJ1-2	CSVDVEDSHGYTF	TGCAGCGTGGACGTCGAGGACAGTCATGGCTACACCTTC
.	TRBV6-5	many	TRBJ1-2	CASSYGSAGRYTF	TGTGCCAGCAGTTACGGGTCAGCGGGCCGCTACACCTTC
TRBD2	TRBV12-3/TRBV12-4	many	TRBJ2-5	CASSFGTMQTQYF	TGTGCCAGCAGTTTTGGGACTATGCAGACCCAGTACTTC
.	TRBV29-1	many	TRBJ1-1	CSVAGGTLNTEAFF	TGCAGCGTCGCTGGAGGGACCCTGAACACTGAAGCTTTCTTT
TRBD2	TRBV20-1	many	TRBJ2-1	CSAPSPGLAGAEQFF	TGCAGTGCTCCATCCCCGGGACTAGCGGGCGCCGAGCAGTTCTTC
TRBD2	TRBV29-1	many	TRBJ2-5	CSVLLAGDMETQYF	TGCAGCGTTCTTCTAGCGGGGGATATGGAGACCCAGTACTTC
.	TRBV4-3	many	TRBJ2-1	CASSPVQGPYNEQFF	TGCGCCAGCAGCCCCGTTCAGGGACCCTACAATGAGCAGTTCTTC
.	TRBV12-5	few	TRBJ1-3	CASGLFFGLRGNTIYF	TGTGCTAGTGGTTTGTTCTTCGGGCTACGAGGAAACACCATATATTTT